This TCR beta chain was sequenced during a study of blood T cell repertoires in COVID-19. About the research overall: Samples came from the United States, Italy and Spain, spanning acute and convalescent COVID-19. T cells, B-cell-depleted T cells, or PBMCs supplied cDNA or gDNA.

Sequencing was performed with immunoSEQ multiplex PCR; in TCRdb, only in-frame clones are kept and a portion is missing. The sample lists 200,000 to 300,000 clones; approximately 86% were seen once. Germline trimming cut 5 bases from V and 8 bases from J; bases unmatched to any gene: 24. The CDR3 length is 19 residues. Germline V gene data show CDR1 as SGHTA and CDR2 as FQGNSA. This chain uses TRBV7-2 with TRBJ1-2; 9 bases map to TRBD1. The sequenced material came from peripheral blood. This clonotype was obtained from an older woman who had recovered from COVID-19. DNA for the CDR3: TGTGCCAGCAGCCCCAGAACAGGGGGCGATGGTGCTCGTATAGAGGGCTACACCTTC. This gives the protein CASSPRTGGDGARIEGYTF.